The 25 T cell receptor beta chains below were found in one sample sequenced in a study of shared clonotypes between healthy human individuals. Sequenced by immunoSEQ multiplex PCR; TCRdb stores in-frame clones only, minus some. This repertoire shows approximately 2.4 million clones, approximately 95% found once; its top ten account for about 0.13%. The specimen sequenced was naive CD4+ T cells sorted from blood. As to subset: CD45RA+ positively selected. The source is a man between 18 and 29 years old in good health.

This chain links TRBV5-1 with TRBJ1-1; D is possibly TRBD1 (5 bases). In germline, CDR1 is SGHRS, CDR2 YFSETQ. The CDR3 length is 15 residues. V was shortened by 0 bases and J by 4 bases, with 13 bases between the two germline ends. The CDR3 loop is CASSLDRGVGTEAFF. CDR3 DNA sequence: TGCGCCAGCAGCTTGGACCGGGGCGTAGGCACTGAAGCTTTCTTT. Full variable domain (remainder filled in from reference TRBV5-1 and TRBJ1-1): KAGVTQTPRYLIKTRGQQVTLSCSPISGHRSVSWYQQTPGQGLQFLFEYFSETQRNKGNFPGRFSGRQFSNSRSEMNVSTLELGDSALYLCASSLDRGVGTEAFFGQGTRLTVV.

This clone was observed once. The CDR3 DNA reads as TGTGCCAGCAGTTTATTTTACAGGGGGCTGGGGAATTCACCCCTCCACTTT. Translated: CASSLFYRGLGNSPLHF. V gene TRBV27 combines with J gene TRBJ1-6; 9 bases align to TRBD1. The CDR3 is 17 amino acids. The ends lost 1 base at V and 7 bases at J; junction bases unmatched: 8. The germline gives CDR1 MNHEY, CDR2 SMNVEV (reference sequence).

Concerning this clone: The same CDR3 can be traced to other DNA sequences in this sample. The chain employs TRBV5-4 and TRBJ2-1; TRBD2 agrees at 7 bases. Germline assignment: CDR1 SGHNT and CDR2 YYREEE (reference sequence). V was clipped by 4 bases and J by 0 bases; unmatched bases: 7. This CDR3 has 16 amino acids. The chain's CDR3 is CASSSGLGSSYNEQFF. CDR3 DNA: TGTGCCAGCAGCAGCGGACTAGGAAGCTCCTACAATGAGCAGTTCTTC.

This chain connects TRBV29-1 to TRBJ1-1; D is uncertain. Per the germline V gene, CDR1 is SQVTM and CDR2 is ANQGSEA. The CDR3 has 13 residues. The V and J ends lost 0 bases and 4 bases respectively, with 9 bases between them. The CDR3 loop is CSVEDPRITEAFF. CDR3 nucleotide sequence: TGCAGCGTTGAAGATCCGAGGATCACTGAAGCTTTCTTT.

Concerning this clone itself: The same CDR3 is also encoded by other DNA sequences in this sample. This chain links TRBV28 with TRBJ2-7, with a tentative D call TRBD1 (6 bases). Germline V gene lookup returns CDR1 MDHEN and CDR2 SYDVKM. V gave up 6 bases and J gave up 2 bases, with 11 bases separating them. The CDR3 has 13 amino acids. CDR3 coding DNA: TGTGCCAGCAGACCGGGACAAACCTACGAGCAGTACTTC. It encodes CASRPGQTYEQYF. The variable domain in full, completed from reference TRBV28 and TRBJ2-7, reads DVKVTQSSRYLVKRTGEKVFLECVQDMDHENMFWYRQDPGLGLRLIYFSYDVKMKEKGDIPEGYSVSREKKERFSLILESASTNQTSMYLCASRPGQTYEQYFGPGTRLTVT.

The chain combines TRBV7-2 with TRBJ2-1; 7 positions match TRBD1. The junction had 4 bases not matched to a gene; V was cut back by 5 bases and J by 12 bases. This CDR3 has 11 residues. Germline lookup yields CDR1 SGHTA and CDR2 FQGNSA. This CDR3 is CASSRGGWQFF. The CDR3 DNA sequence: TGTGCCAGCAGCCGAGGGGGCTGGCAGTTCTTC.

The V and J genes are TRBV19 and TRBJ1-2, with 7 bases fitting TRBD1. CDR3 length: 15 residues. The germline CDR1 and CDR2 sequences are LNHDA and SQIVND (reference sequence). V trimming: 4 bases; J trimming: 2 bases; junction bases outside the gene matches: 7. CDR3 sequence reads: CASSRSDRENYGYTF. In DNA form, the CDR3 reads TGTGCCAGTAGTAGGAGTGACAGGGAGAACTATGGCTACACCTTC.

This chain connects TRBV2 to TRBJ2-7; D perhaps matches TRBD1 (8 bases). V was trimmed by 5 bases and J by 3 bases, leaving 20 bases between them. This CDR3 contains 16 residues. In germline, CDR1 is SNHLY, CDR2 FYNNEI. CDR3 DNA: TGTGCCAGCAGTCAGGCGCGCACAGGGGGGGTCTACGAGCAGTACTTC. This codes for CASSQARTGGVYEQYF.

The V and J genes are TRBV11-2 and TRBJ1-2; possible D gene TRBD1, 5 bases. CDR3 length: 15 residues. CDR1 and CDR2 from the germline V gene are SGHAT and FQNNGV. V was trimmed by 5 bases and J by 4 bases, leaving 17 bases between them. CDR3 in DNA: TGTGCCAGCAGCACCCGGGGGGGAGGAATCTATGGCTACACCTTC. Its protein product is CASSTRGGGIYGYTF.

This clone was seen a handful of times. The CDR3 here is CASSLGTGTNSPLHF. The DNA for the CDR3 is TGTGCCAGCAGCTTAGGGACAGGGACGAATTCACCCCTCCACTTT. The chain carries TRBV7-8 and TRBJ1-6, with 8 positions matching TRBD1. The V and J ends lost 1 base and 7 bases, in that order; junction bases with no gene match: 3. The CDR3 is 15 amino acids. CDR1 is SGHVS, CDR2 FQNEAQ, per germline.

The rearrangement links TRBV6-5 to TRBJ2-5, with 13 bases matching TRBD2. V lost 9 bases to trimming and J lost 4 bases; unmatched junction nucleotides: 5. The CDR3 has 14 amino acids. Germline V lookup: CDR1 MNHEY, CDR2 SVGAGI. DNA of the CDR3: TGTGCCAGTCGACTAGCGGGGGGTGGAGAGACCCAGTACTTC. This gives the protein CASRLAGGGETQYF.

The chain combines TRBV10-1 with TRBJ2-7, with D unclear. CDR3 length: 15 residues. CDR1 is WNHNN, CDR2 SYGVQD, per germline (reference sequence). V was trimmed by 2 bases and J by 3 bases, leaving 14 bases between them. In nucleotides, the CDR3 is TGCGCCAGCAGTGAGGGTCGGCGTGGGGTCTACGAGCAGTACTTC. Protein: CASSEGRRGVYEQYF.

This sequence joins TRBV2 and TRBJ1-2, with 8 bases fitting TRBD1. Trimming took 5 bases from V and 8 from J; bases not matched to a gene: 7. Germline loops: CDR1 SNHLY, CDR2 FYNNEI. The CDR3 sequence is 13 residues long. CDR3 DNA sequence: TGTGCCAGCAGTCGGGACAGGCCTTCCGGCTACACCTTC. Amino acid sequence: CASSRDRPSGYTF. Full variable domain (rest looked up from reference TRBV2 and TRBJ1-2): EPEVTQTPSHQVTQMGQEVILRCVPISNHLYFYWYRQILGQKVEFLVSFYNNEISEKSEIFDDQFSVERPDGSNFTLKIRSTKLEDSAMYFCASSRDRPSGYTFGSGTRLTVV.

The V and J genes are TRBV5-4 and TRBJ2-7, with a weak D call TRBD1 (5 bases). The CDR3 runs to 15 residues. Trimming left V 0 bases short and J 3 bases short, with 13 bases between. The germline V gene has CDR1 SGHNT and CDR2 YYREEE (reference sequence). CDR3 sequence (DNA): TGTGCCAGCAGCTTGGCGAACAGGCCTCTCTACGAGCAGTACTTC. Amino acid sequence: CASSLANRPLYEQYF.

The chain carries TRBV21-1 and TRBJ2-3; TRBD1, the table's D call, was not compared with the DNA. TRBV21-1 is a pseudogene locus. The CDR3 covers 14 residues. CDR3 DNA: TGTGCCAGCAAACGGACAGGCGACACAGATACGCAGTATTTT. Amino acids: CASKRTGDTDTQYF.

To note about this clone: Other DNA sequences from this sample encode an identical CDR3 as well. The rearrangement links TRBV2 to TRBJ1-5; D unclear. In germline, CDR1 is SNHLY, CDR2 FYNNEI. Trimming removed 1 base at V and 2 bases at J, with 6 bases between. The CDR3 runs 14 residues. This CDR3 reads CASSEGGGNQPQHF. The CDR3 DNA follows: TGTGCCAGCAGTGAAGGCGGGGGCAATCAGCCCCAGCATTTT.

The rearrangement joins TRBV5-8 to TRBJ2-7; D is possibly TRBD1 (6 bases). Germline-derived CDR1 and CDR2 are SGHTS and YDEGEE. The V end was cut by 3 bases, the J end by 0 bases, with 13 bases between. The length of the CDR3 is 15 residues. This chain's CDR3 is CASSSDPGASYEQYF. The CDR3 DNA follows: TGTGCCAGCAGCTCTGACCCAGGGGCCTCCTACGAGCAGTACTTC. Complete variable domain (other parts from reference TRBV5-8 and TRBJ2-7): EAGVTQSPTHLIKTRGQQATLRCSPISGHTSVYWYQQALGLGLQFLLWYDEGEERNRGNFPPRFSGRQFPNYSSELNVNALELEDSALYLCASSSDPGASYEQYFGPGTRLTVT.

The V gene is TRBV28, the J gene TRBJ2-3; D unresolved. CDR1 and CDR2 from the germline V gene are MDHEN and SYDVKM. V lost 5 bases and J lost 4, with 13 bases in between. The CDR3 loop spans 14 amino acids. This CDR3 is CASSPPRRPDTQYF. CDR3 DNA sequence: TGTGCCAGCAGTCCGCCCCGACGGCCAGATACGCAGTATTTT.

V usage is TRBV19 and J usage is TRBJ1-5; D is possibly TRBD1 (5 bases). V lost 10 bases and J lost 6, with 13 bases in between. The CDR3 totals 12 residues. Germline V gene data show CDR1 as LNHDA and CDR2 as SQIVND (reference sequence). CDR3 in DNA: TGTGCCACCGGGGGGGTCTCTCAGCCCCAGCATTTT. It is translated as CATGGVSQPQHF.

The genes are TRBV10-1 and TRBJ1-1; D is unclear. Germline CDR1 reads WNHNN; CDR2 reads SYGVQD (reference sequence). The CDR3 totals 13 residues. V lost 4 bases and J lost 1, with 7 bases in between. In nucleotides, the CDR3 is TGCGCCAGCAGTGGTGCGGCGAACACTGAAGCTTTCTTT. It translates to CASSGAANTEAFF.

The CDR3 DNA follows: TGTGCCTGGAGTCGTTGGGGAGGTTCCGCCTCTGGGGCCAACGTCCTGACTTTC. This codes for CAWSRWGGSASGANVLTF. The V call is TRBV30, the J call TRBJ2-6; maybe TRBD2 (6 bases). CDR1 and CDR2 from the germline V gene are GTSNPN and SVGIG (reference sequence). This CDR3 comprises 18 residues. V lost 2 bases and J 0 bases, leaving 17 bases between the germline ends.

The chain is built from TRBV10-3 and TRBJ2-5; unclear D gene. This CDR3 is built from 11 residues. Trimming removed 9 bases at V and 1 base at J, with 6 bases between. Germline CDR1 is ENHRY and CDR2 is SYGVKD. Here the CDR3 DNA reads TGTGCCATTGCAGTCCAAGAGACCCAGTACTTC. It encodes CAIAVQETQYF.

The CDR3 region is CASSLNSPPANEKLFF. In DNA, the CDR3 is TGTGCCAGCAGCTTGAACAGCCCTCCGGCTAATGAAAAACTGTTTTTT. The rearrangement links TRBV5-4 to TRBJ1-4, with D uncertain. Germline loops: CDR1 SGHNT, CDR2 YYREEE (reference sequence). The CDR3 spans 16 residues. V was cut by 1 base and J by 3 bases, with 13 bases left in between.

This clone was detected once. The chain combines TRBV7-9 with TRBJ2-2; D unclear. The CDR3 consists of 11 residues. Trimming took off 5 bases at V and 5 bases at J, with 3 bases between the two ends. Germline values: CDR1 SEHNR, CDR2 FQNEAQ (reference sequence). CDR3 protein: CASSQTGELFF. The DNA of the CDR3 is TGTGCCAGCAGCCAAACCGGGGAGCTGTTTTTT.

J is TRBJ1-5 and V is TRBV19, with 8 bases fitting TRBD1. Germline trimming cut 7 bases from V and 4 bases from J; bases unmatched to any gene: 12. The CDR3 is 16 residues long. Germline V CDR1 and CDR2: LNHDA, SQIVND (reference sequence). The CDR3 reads CASMENQGALNQPQHF. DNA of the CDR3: TGTGCCAGTATGGAGAACCAGGGGGCCCTGAATCAGCCCCAGCATTTT. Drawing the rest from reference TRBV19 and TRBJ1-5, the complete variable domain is DGGITQSPKYLFRKEGQNVTLSCEQNLNHDAMYWYRQDPGQGLRLIYYSQIVNDFQKGDIAEGYSVSREKKESFPLTVTSAQKNPTAFYLCASMENQGALNQPQHFGDGTRLSIL.